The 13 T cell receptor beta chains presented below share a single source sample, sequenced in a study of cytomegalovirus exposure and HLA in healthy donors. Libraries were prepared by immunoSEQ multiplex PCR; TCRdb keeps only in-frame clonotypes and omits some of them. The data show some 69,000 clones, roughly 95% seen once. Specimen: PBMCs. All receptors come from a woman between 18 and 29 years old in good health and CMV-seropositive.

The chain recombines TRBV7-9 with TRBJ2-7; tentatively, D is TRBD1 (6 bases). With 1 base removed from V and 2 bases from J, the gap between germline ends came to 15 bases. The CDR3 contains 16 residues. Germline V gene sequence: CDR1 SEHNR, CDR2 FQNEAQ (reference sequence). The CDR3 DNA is TGTGCCAGCAGCTTAGGATCCGGGACAATGACCTACGAGCAGTACTTC. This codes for CASSLGSGTMTYEQYF.

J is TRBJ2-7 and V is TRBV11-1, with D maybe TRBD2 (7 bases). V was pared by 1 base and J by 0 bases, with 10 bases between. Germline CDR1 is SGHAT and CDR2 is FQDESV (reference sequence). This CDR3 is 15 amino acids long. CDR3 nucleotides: TGTGCCAGCAGCTTAGAGCGGGACATCTCCTACGAGCAGTACTTC. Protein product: CASSLERDISYEQYF. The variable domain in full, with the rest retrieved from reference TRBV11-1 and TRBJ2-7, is EAEVAQSPRYKITEKSQAVAFWCDPISGHATLYWYRQILGQGPELLVQFQDESVVDDSQLPKDRFSAERLKGVDSTLKIQPAELGDSAMYLCASSLERDISYEQYFGPGTRLTVT.

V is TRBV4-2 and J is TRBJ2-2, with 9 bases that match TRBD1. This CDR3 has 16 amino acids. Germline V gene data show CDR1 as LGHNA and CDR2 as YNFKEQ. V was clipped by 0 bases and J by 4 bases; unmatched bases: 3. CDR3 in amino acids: CASSQDRTGATGELFF. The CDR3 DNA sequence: TGTGCCAGCAGCCAAGACAGGACAGGGGCCACCGGGGAGCTGTTTTTT.

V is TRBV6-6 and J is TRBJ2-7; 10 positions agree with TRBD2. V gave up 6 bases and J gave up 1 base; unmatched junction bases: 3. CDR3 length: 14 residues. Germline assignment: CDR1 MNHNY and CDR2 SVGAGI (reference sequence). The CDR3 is CASSATSGSYEQYF. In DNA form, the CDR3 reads TGTGCCAGCAGCGCGACTAGCGGGTCCTACGAGCAGTACTTC.

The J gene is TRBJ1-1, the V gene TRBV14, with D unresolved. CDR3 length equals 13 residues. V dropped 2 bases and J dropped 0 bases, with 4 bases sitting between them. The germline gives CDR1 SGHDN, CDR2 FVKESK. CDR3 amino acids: CASSQNMNTEAFF. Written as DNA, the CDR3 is TGTGCCAGCAGCCAAAACATGAACACTGAAGCTTTCTTT.

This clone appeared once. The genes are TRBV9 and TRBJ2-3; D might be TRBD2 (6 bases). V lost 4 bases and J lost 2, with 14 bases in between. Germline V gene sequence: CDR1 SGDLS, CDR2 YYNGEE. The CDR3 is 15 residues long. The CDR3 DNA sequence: TGTGCCAGCAGCCCCCGACTAGTGGCCACAGATACGCAGTATTTT. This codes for CASSPRLVATDTQYF.

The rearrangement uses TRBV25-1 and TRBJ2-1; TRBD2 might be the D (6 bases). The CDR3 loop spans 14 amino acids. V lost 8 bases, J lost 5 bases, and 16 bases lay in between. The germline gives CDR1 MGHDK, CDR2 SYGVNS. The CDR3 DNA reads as TGTGCCAGCGGGACCCCGGGAGTACACAATGAGCAGTTCTTC. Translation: CASGTPGVHNEQFF.

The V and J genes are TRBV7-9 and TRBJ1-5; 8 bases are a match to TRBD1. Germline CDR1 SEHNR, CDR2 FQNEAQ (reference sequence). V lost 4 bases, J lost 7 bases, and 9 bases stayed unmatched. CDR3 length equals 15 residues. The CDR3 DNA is TGTGCCAGCAGCTCGACAGGGGATCGGAGACAGCCCCAGCATTTT. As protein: CASSSTGDRRQPQHF.

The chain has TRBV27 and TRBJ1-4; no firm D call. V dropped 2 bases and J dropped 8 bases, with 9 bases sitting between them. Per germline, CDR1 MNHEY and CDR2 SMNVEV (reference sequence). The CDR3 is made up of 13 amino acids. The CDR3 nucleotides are TGTGCCAGCAGTTTACTTGCGGGAGAAAAACTGTTTTTT. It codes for CASSLLAGEKLFF.

CDR3 nucleotides: TGTGCCAGCAGCAGGTGGGACAGATCCAATGAGCAGTTCTTC. Residues: CASSRWDRSNEQFF. V gene TRBV5-4 combines with J gene TRBJ2-1, with TRBD1 matching 7 bases. V was clipped by 4 bases and J by 6 bases; unmatched bases: 7. CDR3 length: 14 amino acids. Germline loops: CDR1 SGHNT, CDR2 YYREEE (reference sequence).

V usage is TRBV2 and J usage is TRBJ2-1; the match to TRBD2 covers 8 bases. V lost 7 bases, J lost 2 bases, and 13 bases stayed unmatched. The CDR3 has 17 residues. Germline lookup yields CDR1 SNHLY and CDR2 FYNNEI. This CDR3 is CASNPGGTGGTYNEQFF. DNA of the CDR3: TGTGCCAGCAATCCCGGGGGGACGGGGGGGACCTACAATGAGCAGTTCTTC.

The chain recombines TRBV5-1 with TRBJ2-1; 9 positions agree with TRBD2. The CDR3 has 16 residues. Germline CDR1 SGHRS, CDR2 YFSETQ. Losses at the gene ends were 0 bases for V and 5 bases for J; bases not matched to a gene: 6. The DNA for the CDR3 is TGCGCCAGCAGCTTGGAGTCTAGCGGGAAAAACAATGAGCAGTTCTTC. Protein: CASSLESSGKNNEQFF.

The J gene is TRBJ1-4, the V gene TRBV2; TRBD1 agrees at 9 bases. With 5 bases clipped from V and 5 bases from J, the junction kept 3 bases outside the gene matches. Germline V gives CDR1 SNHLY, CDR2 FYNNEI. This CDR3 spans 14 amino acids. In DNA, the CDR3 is TGTGCCAGCAGTTTTGACAGGGGGAATGAAAAACTGTTTTTT. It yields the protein CASSFDRGNEKLFF.